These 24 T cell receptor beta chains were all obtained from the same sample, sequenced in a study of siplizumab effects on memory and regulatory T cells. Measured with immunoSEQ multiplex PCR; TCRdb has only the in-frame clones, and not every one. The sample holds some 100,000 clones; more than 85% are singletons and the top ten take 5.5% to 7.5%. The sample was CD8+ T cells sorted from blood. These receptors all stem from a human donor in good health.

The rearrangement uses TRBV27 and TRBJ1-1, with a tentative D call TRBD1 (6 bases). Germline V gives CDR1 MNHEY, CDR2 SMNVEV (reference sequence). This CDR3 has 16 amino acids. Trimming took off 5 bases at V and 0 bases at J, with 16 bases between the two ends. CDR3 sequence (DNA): TGTGCCAGCAGTCCCGCGTCAGGGGTTATGAACACTGAAGCTTTCTTT. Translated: CASSPASGVMNTEAFF.

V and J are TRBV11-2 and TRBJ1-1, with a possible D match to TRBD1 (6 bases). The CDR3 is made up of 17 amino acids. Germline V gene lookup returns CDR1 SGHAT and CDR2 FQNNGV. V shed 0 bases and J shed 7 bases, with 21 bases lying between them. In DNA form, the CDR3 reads TGTGCCAGCAGCTTAGAGATAAGGGCAGGGGAACAGGTTGAAGCTTTCTTT. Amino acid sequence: CASSLEIRAGEQVEAFF.

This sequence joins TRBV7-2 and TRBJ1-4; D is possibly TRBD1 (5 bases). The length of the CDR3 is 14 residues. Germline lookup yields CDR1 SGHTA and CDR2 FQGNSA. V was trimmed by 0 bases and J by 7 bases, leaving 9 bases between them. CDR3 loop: CASSLAGAGEKLFF. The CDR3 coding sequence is TGTGCCAGCAGCTTAGCTGGGGCGGGTGAAAAACTGTTTTTT.

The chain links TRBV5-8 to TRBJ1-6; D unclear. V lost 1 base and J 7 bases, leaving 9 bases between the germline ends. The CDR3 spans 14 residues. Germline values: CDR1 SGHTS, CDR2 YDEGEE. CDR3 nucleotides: TGTGCCAGCAGCTTGATTGTCAGAAATTCACCCCTCCACTTT. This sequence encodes CASSLIVRNSPLHF.

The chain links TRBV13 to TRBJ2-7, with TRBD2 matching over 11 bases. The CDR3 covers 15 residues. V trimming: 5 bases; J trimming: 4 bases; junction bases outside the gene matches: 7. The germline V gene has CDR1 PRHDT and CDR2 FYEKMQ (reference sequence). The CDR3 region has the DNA TGTGCCAGCAGCCACACTAGCGGGGGACGATACGAGCAGTACTTC. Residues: CASSHTSGGRYEQYF. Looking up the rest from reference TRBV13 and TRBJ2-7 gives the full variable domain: AAGVIQSPRHLIKEKRETATLKCYPIPRHDTVYWYQQGPGQDPQFLISFYEKMQSDKGSIPDRFSAQQFSDYHSELNMSSLELGDSALYFCASSHTSGGRYEQYFGPGTRLTVT.

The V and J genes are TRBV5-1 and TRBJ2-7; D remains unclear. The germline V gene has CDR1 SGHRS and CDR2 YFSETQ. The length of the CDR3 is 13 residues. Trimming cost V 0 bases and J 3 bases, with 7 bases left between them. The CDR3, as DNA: TGCGCCAGCAGCTTGGAAGGGTTCTACGAGCAGTACTTC. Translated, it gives CASSLEGFYEQYF.

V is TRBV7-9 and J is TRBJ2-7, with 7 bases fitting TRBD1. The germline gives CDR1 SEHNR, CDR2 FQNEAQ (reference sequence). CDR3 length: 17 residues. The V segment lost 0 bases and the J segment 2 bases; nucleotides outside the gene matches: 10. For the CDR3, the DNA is TGTGCCAGCAGCTTAGCGAGAGGGACAGTGAGGACCTACGAGCAGTACTTC. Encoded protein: CASSLARGTVRTYEQYF.

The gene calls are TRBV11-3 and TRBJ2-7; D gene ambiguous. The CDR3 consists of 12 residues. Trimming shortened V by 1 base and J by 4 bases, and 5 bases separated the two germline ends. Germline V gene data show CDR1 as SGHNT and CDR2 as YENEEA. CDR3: CASSLVRYEQYF. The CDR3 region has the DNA TGTGCCAGCAGCTTAGTTCGGTACGAGCAGTACTTC.

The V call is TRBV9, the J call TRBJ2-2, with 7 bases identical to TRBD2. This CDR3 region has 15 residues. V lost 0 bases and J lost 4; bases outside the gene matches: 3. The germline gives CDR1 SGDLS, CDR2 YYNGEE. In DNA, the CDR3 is TGTGCCAGCAGCGTAGGGGGGGGACCCACCGGGGAGCTGTTTTTT. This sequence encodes CASSVGGGPTGELFF.

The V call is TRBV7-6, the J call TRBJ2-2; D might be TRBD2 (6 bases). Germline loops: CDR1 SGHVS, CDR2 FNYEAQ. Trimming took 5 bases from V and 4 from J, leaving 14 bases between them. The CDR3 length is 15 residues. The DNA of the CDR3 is TGTGCCAGCAGCCGACCCTCCGGGGGCACCGGGGAGCTGTTTTTT. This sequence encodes CASSRPSGGTGELFF.

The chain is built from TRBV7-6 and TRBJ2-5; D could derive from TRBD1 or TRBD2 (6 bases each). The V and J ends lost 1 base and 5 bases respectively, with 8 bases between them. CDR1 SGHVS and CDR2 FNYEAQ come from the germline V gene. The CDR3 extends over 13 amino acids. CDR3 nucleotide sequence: TGTGCCAGCAGCTTAGGAGGGGGGGAGACCCAGTACTTC. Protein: CASSLGGGETQYF.

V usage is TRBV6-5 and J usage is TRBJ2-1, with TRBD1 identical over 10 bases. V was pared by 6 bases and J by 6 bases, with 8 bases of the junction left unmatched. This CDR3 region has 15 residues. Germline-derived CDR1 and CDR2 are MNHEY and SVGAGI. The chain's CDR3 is CASSAGTGETNEQFF. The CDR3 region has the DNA TGTGCCAGCAGCGCCGGGACAGGGGAGACCAATGAGCAGTTCTTC.

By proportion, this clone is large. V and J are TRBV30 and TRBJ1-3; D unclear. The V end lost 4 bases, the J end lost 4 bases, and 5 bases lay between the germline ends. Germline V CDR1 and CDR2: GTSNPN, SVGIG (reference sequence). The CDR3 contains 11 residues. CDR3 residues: CAWKGGNTIYF. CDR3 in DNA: TGTGCCTGGAAAGGAGGAAACACCATATATTTT. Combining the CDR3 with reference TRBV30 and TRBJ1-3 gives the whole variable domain SQTIHQWPATLVQPVGSPLSLECTVEGTSNPNLYWYRQAAGRGLQLLFYSVGIGQISSEVPQNLSASRPQDRQFILSSKKLLLSDSGFYLCAWKGGNTIYFGEGSWLTVV.

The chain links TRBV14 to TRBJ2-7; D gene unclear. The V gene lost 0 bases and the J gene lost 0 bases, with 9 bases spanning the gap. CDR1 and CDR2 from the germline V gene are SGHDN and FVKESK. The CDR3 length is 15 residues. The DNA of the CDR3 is TGTGCCAGCAGCCAAGATGGCAGTCACTCCTACGAGCAGTACTTC. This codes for CASSQDGSHSYEQYF.

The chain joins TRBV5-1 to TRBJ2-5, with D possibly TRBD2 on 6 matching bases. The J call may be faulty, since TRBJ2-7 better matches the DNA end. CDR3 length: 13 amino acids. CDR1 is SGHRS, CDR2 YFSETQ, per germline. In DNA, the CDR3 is TGCGCCAGCAGCTCTCGGGCGGGGAACGAGCAGTACTTC. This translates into CASSSRAGNEQYF.

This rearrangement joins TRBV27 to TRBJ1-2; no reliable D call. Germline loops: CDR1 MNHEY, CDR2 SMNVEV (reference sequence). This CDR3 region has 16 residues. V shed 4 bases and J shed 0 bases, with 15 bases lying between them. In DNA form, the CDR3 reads TGTGCCAGCAGTTCATTTTCGACGCTCGCTAACTATGGCTACACCTTC. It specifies CASSSFSTLANYGYTF.

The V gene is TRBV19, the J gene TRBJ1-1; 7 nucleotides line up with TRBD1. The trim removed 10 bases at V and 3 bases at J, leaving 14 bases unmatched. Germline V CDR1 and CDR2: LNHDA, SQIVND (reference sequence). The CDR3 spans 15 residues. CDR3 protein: CATLGGGQTYTEAFF. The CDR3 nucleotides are TGTGCCACTCTTGGGGGGGGACAGACCTACACTGAAGCTTTCTTT.

The CDR3 bases are TGCAGCGTTATGGAGACTAGCGGGAGAATTTCCTACGAGCAGTACTTC. Its protein product is CSVMETSGRISYEQYF. This sequence joins TRBV29-1 and TRBJ2-7, with 12 bases matching TRBD2. The CDR3 runs 16 residues. V shed 5 bases and J 1 base; nucleotides not matched to a gene: 9. Germline CDR1 SQVTM, CDR2 ANQGSEA.

The CDR3 spells CASSVGGNGSPLHF. The CDR3 DNA reads TGTGCCAGCAGCGTAGGAGGTAACGGTTCACCCCTCCACTTT. The gene calls are TRBV9 and TRBJ1-6; D is uncertain. This CDR3 contains 14 residues. CDR1 is SGDLS, CDR2 YYNGEE, per germline. V was pared by 0 bases and J by 9 bases, with 10 bases between.

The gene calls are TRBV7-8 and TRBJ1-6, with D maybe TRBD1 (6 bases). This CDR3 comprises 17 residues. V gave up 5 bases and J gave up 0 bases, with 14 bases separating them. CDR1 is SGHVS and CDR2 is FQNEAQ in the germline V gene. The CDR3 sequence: CASSVHREYSYNSPLHF. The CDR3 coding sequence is TGTGCCAGCAGCGTACACAGGGAATACTCCTATAATTCACCCCTCCACTTT.

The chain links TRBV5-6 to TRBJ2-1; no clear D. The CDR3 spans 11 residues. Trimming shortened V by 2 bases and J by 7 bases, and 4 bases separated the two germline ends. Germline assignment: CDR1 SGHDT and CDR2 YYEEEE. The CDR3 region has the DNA TGTGCCAGCAGCTTCGGGAATGAGCAGTTCTTC. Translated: CASSFGNEQFF.

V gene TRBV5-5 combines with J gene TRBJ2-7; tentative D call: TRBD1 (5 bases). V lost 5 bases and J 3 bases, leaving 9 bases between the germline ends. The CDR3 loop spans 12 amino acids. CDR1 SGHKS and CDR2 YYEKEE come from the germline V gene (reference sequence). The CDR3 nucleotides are TGTGCCAGCAGTCCACAGGACTACGAGCAGTACTTC. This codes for CASSPQDYEQYF.

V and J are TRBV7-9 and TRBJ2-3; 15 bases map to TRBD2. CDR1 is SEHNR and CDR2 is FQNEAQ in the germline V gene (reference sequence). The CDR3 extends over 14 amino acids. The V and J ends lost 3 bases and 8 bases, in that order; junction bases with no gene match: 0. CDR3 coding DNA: TGTGCCAGCAGCTTGGGACTAGCGGGAGGTACGCAGTATTTT. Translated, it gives CASSLGLAGGTQYF.

CDR3 in amino acids: CASSSTVEAYNEQFF. CDR3 coding DNA: TGTGCCAGCAGCTCGACAGTGGAAGCCTACAATGAGCAGTTCTTC. The J gene is TRBJ2-1, the V gene TRBV7-6, with D perhaps TRBD1 (5 bases). CDR3 size: 15 residues. The V and J ends lost 4 bases and 2 bases respectively, with 12 bases between them. Germline-derived CDR1 and CDR2 are SGHVS and FNYEAQ.